This TCR beta chain was captured in a study of blood T cell repertoires in COVID-19. Clones were sequenced by immunoSEQ multiplex PCR, and TCRdb holds only the in-frame ones, with some missing. The table shows about 74,000 clones, with 82% occurring only once. The germline gives CDR1 SGHNT, CDR2 YYREEE (reference sequence). Deletions cut 4 bases from V and 2 bases from J, with 10 bases between. The CDR3 has 13 residues. Sequencing was carried out using peripheral blood. This receptor was obtained from a human donor in a cohort sampled during active COVID-19. The J gene is TRBJ2-7, the V gene TRBV5-4; unclear D gene. This CDR3 is CASSGQYPYEQYF. CDR3 coding DNA: TGTGCCAGCAGCGGTCAGTACCCCTACGAGCAGTACTTC.